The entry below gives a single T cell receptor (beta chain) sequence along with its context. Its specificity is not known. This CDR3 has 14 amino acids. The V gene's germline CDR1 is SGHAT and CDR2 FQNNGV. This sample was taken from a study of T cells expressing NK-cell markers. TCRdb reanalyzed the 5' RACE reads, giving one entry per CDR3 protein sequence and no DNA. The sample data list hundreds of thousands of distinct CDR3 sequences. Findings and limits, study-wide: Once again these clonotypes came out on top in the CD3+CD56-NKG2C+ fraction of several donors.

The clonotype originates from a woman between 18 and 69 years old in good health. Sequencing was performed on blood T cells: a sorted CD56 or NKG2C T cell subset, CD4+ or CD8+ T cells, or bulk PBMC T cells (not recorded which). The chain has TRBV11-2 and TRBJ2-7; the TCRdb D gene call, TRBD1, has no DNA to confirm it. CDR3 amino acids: CASSPSRGFDEQYF.